The 14 T cell receptor beta chains below were found in one sample sequenced in a study of CD8 T cell repertoires and HIV-1 epitope variants. These receptors are not linked to any known antigen. Repertoires were generated with immunoSEQ multiplex PCR, while TCRdb's copy carries only in-frame clones and drops some. In the table there are 5,000 to 8,000 clones, 68% of which are singletons. The sample was cultured CD8+ T cells derived from PBMCs. Source of these receptors: a male donor with HIV.

The rearrangement joins TRBV30 to TRBJ2-5; tentative D call: TRBD1 (5 bases). V was shortened by 0 bases and J by 2 bases, with 10 bases between the two germline ends. There are 14 residues in the CDR3. The germline gives CDR1 GTSNPN, CDR2 SVGIG (reference sequence). DNA of the CDR3: TGTGCCTGGAGTGTAGTAGGGGCGCAAGAGACCCAGTACTTC. It codes for CAWSVVGAQETQYF.

The CDR3 protein is CASSLATGGGINEQYF. The CDR3 bases are TGCGCCAGCAGCTTGGCAACAGGGGGCGGGATCAACGAGCAGTACTTC. This chain uses TRBV5-1 with TRBJ2-7, with 9 bases matching TRBD1. Germline CDR1 and CDR2: SGHRS and YFSETQ. V lost 0 bases to trimming and J lost 5 bases; unmatched junction nucleotides: 9. The CDR3 contains 16 residues. The full variable domain, with the rest looked up from reference TRBV5-1 and TRBJ2-7, is KAGVTQTPRYLIKTRGQQVTLSCSPISGHRSVSWYQQTPGQGLQFLFEYFSETQRNKGNFPGRFSGRQFSNSRSEMNVSTLELGDSALYLCASSLATGGGINEQYFGPGTRLTVT.

This clone was found a few times. The gene calls are TRBV27 and TRBJ1-1; D remains ambiguous. Trimming stripped 5 bases from V and 1 base from J, with 8 bases between. CDR1 MNHEY and CDR2 SMNVEV come from the germline V gene (reference sequence). The CDR3 is 13 amino acids. CDR3 sequence: CASSLDWNTEAFF. The CDR3 nucleotides are TGTGCCAGCAGTCTAGACTGGAACACTGAAGCTTTCTTT.

V usage is TRBV14 and J usage is TRBJ2-7; the D is unclear. This CDR3 has 15 residues. Germline V gene sequence: CDR1 SGHDN, CDR2 FVKESK. V gave up 2 bases and J gave up 5 bases, with 16 bases separating them. CDR3 sequence (DNA): TGTGCCAGCAGCCAACTTGACGGCCCGGTCCACGAGCAGTACTTC. This gives the protein CASSQLDGPVHEQYF.

J is TRBJ2-7 and V is TRBV28; D gene unclear. This CDR3 spans 11 amino acids. Germline V CDR1 and CDR2: MDHEN, SYDVKM. V was cut by 3 bases and J by 4 bases, with 4 bases left in between. The CDR3 DNA is TGTGCCAGCAGTTTTAAGTACGAGCAGTACTTC. It translates to CASSFKYEQYF.

This clone was counted only a few times. V gene TRBV28 combines with J gene TRBJ1-1; D is possibly TRBD1 (5 bases). Trimming removed 6 bases from V and 1 base from J, with 12 bases in between. The CDR3 covers 14 residues. Germline loops: CDR1 MDHEN, CDR2 SYDVKM. The CDR3 sequence is CASSALQENTEAFF. The DNA for the CDR3 is TGTGCCAGCAGCGCACTACAGGAGAACACTGAAGCTTTCTTT.

This chain links TRBV6-5 with TRBJ2-7; weak D call: TRBD1 (6 bases). V was shortened by 5 bases and J by 3 bases, with 8 bases between the two germline ends. The CDR3 consists of 12 residues. Germline V gene data show CDR1 as MNHEY and CDR2 as SVGAGI. The CDR3 is CASSPGDYEQYF. The CDR3 DNA reads TGTGCCAGCAGTCCAGGGGACTACGAGCAGTACTTC.

The chain combines TRBV28 with TRBJ2-1; TRBD1 might be the D (5 bases). Trimming cost V 4 bases and J 0 bases, with 13 bases left between them. The germline gives CDR1 MDHEN, CDR2 SYDVKM. This CDR3 is 16 amino acids long. The CDR3 DNA sequence: TGTGCCAGCAGTTCCCCAGGGTCAGGCTCCTACAATGAGCAGTTCTTC. Its translation is CASSSPGSGSYNEQFF.

As to this clone: A far larger clone is a single base away, which makes a read error likely. This chain connects TRBV15 to TRBJ2-5; D gene ambiguous. Germline CDR1 and CDR2: LNHNV and YYDKDF (reference sequence). The CDR3 sequence is 13 residues long. CDR3 amino acids: CATSRDRREAQYF. CDR3 nucleotides: TGTGCCACCAGCAGAGATCGGAGAGAGGCCCAGTACTTC.

This chain connects TRBV6-6 to TRBJ2-3, with TRBD2 matching 10 bases. The CDR3 length is 15 residues. The V segment lost 2 bases and the J segment 6 bases; nucleotides outside the gene matches: 5. The germline CDR1 and CDR2 sequences are MNHNY and SVGAGI (reference sequence). The CDR3 nucleotides are TGTGCCAGCAGTTACGTCGGGACTAGCGCTGATACGCAGTATTTT. It yields the protein CASSYVGTSADTQYF.

The table lists this clone with a few counts. The chain recombines TRBV27 with TRBJ2-3; 9 bases are shared with TRBD1. J gave up 2 bases and V 2 bases, and 2 bases lay outside the gene matches. This CDR3 contains 15 residues. From germline, CDR1 is MNHEY and CDR2 SMNVEV (reference sequence). The CDR3 DNA reads as TGTGCCAGCAGTTTAACAGGGGGCAACACAGATACGCAGTATTTT. This encodes CASSLTGGNTDTQYF.

In this sample, this clone is medium-sized. The chain has TRBV19 and TRBJ2-7; 10 bases are a match to TRBD2. Germline CDR1 and CDR2: LNHDA and SQIVND (reference sequence). The CDR3 loop spans 19 amino acids. The ends lost 5 bases at V and 1 base at J; junction bases unmatched: 17. The CDR3 coding sequence is TGTGCCAGTAGTCCTCCTAGCGGGGGCCATCTCTTTAATTCCTACGAGCAGTACTTC. Residues: CASSPPSGGHLFNSYEQYF.

V gene TRBV5-4 combines with J gene TRBJ2-5, with unresolved D. Germline CDR1 and CDR2: SGHNT and YYREEE (reference sequence). Trimming left V 3 bases short and J 1 base short, with 10 bases between. The CDR3 runs 14 residues. As DNA, the CDR3 is TGTGCCAGCAGCTCACCCAGGAGCCAAGAGACCCAGTACTTC. Its translation: CASSSPRSQETQYF.

This chain's CDR3 is CASSLADTQYF. The CDR3 bases are TGTGCCAGCAGTCTAGCAGATACGCAGTATTTT. The chain joins TRBV6-5 to TRBJ2-3, with D uncertain. The ends were cut back, 5 bases at V and 4 bases at J, with 4 bases in the middle. Germline loops: CDR1 MNHEY, CDR2 SVGAGI. The CDR3 consists of 11 residues.